This T cell receptor (beta chain) was profiled in a study of cytomegalovirus exposure and HLA in healthy donors. Study as a whole: T cells numbering around 180 million yielded fewer than 140 million unique TCR beta sequences in an earlier analysis. Findings and limits, study-wide: Available immune exposure information was restricted to CMV serostatus only. DRB1 had the most TCR associations and HLA-C the fewest, a later analysis found, with rates varying by HLA locus. Earlier analysis yielded a pattern in which most TCR beta V segments were productive about 90% or about 30% of the time.

From germline, CDR1 is SGHNT and CDR2 YYREEE (reference sequence). V lost 4 bases and J lost 0; bases outside the gene matches: 6. This CDR3 has 16 amino acids. As for this clone: Its target is unknown.

Amplification used 60 Vbeta primers and 13 Jbeta primers. Some clones are missing from TCRdb's copy, which holds only in-frame ones; the method was immunoSEQ multiplex PCR. This sample has about 150,000 clones, with just under 75% found just once. The V and J genes are TRBV5-4 and TRBJ2-1; TRBD2 matches at 8 bases. The sequencing sample was made of PBMCs. The TCR was taken from a woman aged 18-29 years in good health and CMV-seronegative. CDR3 DNA: TGTGCCAGCAGCGGATTAGCGGGAAACTCCTACAATGAGCAGTTCTTC. This sequence encodes CASSGLAGNSYNEQFF.